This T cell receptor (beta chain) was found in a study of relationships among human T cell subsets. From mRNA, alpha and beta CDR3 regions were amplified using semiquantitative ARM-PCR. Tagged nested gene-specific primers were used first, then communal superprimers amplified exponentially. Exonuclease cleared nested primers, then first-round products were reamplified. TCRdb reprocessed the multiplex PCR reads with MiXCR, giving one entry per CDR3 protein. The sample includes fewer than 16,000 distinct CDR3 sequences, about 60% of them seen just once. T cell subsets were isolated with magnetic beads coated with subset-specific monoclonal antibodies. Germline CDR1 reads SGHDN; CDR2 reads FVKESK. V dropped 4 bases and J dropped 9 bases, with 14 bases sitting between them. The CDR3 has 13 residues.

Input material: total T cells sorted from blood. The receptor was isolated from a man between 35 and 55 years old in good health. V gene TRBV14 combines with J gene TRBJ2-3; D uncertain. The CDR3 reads CASSPHLQDTQYF. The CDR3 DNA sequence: TGTGCCAGCAGCCCCCACCTTCAGGACACGCAGTATTTT.